One sample yielded the 17 T cell receptor beta chains listed below, sequenced in a study of blood T cells in healthy people across ages (dated by TCRdb to the mid-2010s). Receptor libraries were prepared by 5' RACE. TCRdb lists the instrument as Illumina HiSeq 2500. A second PCR of roughly 7 to 12 cycles was performed with a sample-barcoded 5' primer and a J-beta primer mix. The public reads were reanalyzed by TCRdb: fastp trimming at Q25, MiXCR alignment, in-frame beta chains only. For every CDR3 protein sequence, its rows merge into one entry that carries the most common genes and DNA. Recorded for this sample are hundreds of thousands of distinct CDR3 sequences; 58% of them occurred a single time. The leading ten clones occupy 30% to 40% of the sample. Sequenced input: blood. These receptors came from a man in his sixties in good health.

The chain has TRBV11-2 and TRBJ2-1; 12 nucleotides match TRBD2. Per the germline V gene, CDR1 is SGHAT and CDR2 is FQNNGV. The CDR3 runs 17 residues. V was pared by 4 bases and J by 3 bases, with 7 bases of the junction left unmatched. The DNA of the CDR3 is TGTGCCAGCAGCTCCTCTAGCGGGGGGGCCGGCTACAATGAGCAGTTCTTC. Translation gives CASSSSSGGAGYNEQFF.

This chain connects TRBV7-2 to TRBJ2-1, with D uncertain. Per germline, CDR1 SGHTA and CDR2 FQGNSA. The CDR3 is made up of 16 amino acids. V lost 4 bases to trimming and J lost 6 bases, with 19 bases between them. This CDR3 is CASSSRKGLRVNEQFF. The DNA for the CDR3 is TGTGCCAGCAGCTCCAGGAAGGGTCTAAGGGTCAATGAGCAGTTCTTC.

This chain uses TRBV29-1 with TRBJ2-3; D is uncertain. This CDR3 has 13 residues. Looked up from germline, CDR1 is SQVTM and CDR2 is ANQGSEA. V shed 7 bases and J shed 2 bases, with 13 bases lying between them. CDR3 bases: TGCAGCGGGGCTCAGACGATCACAGATACGCAGTATTTT. Encoded protein: CSGAQTITDTQYF.

CDR3 bases: TGTGCCAGCAGCCAAGGACTAAGGGCCGGATCCACTGAAGCTTTCTTT. Its translation is CASSQGLRAGSTEAFF. The rearrangement links TRBV14 to TRBJ1-1; D is uncertain. Deletions cut 1 base from V and 4 bases from J, with 16 bases between. CDR3 length equals 16 residues. CDR1 is SGHDN, CDR2 FVKESK, per germline. Filled out from reference TRBV14 and TRBJ1-1, the complete variable domain reads EAGVTQFPSHSVIEKGQTVTLRCDPISGHDNLYWYRRVMGKEIKFLLHFVKESKQDESGMPNNRFLAERTGGTYSTLKVQPAELEDSGVYFCASSQGLRAGSTEAFFGQGTRLTVV.

Only a few counts were recorded for this clonotype. The genes are TRBV5-5 and TRBJ1-2; possibly TRBD1 for D (5 bases). The CDR3 runs 14 residues. In germline, CDR1 is SGHKS, CDR2 YYEKEE (reference sequence). V was shortened by 4 bases and J by 3 bases, with 13 bases between the two germline ends. The CDR3 reads CASSPQGPYYGYTF. CDR3 DNA: TGTGCCAGCAGCCCCCAGGGACCCTACTATGGCTACACCTTC. Based on the CDR3 plus reference TRBV5-5 and TRBJ1-2, the full variable domain is DAGVTQSPTHLIKTRGQQVTLRCSPISGHKSVSWYQQVLGQGPQFIFQYYEKEERGRGNFPDRFSARQFPNYSSELNVNALLLGDSALYLCASSPQGPYYGYTFGSGTRLTVV.

This chain connects TRBV6-5 to TRBJ2-5; perhaps TRBD2 as D (6 bases). This CDR3 spans 15 amino acids. Trimming took 2 bases from V and 4 from J, leaving 14 bases between them. Germline loops: CDR1 MNHEY, CDR2 SVGAGI. For the CDR3, the DNA is TGTGCCAGCAGTTACCGGACTACCCTCGGAGAGACCCAGTACTTC. Its protein product is CASSYRTTLGETQYF.

V gene TRBV27 combines with J gene TRBJ2-1, with TRBD2 as a possible D gene (5 bases). V was cut by 4 bases and J by 5 bases, with 9 bases left in between. Germline CDR1 reads MNHEY; CDR2 reads SMNVEV (reference sequence). CDR3 length equals 13 residues. CDR3 in DNA: TGTGCCAGCAGTTCCCTGACTAACAATGAGCAGTTCTTC. Translation gives CASSSLTNNEQFF.

This chain links TRBV27 with TRBJ2-5; TRBD1 matches at 7 bases. The DNA end is more similar to TRBJ2-7, so the J call may be wrong. The germline V gene has CDR1 MNHEY and CDR2 SMNVEV (reference sequence). The CDR3 sequence is 13 residues long. CDR3 DNA: TGTGCCAGCAGTTTAGCAAGGGGGCGCGAGCAGTACTTC. Translation gives CASSLARGREQYF.

The V gene is TRBV20-1, the J gene TRBJ1-2; no reliable D call. Germline V CDR1 and CDR2: DFQATT, SNEGSKA (reference sequence). This CDR3 region has 13 residues. Deletions cut 3 bases from V and 4 bases from J, with 12 bases between. Written as DNA, the CDR3 is TGCAGTGCTAGCGGGCCAGGTACCTATGGCTACACCTTC. It yields the protein CSASGPGTYGYTF.

V and J are TRBV20-1 and TRBJ1-6, with 7 bases that match TRBD1. CDR3 length: 19 amino acids. Germline V gives CDR1 DFQATT, CDR2 SNEGSKA (reference sequence). Losses at the gene ends were 1 base for V and 0 bases for J; bases not matched to a gene: 12. The CDR3 loop reads CSARAPPTTGSSYNSPLHF. CDR3 DNA sequence: TGCAGTGCTAGAGCCCCTCCAACGACAGGGAGCTCCTATAATTCACCCCTCCACTTT.

J is TRBJ1-1 and V is TRBV3-1; D possibly corresponds to TRBD1 (5 bases). This CDR3 contains 15 residues. V dropped 1 base and J dropped 0 bases, with 9 bases sitting between them. CDR1 is LGHDT and CDR2 is YNNKEL in the germline V gene (reference sequence). The CDR3 DNA reads as TGTGCCAGCAGCCAAGGGGGGAGCTTGAACACTGAAGCTTTCTTT. As protein: CASSQGGSLNTEAFF.

Worth noting for this clonotype: An end of the junction does not agree with germline; a read error may underlie this. This rearrangement joins TRBV7-9 to TRBJ2-5; D tentatively reads TRBD1 or TRBD2 (5 bases each). The CDR3 has 15 amino acids. Per germline, CDR1 SEHNR and CDR2 FQNEAQ (reference sequence). This CDR3 reads CAGSLLWGNQETQYF. CDR3 DNA: TGTGCCGGCAGCTTACTTTGGGGGAACCAAGAGACCCAGTACTTC.

Regarding this clonotype: The junction differs from germline at one of its ends, possibly a read error. V and J are TRBV2 and TRBJ2-5; maybe TRBD2 (5 bases). CDR1 and CDR2 from the germline V gene are SNHLY and FYNNEI. The CDR3 is 15 residues long. The CDR3 coding sequence is TGTGCCAGCAGTCTTGGACTGGACCCCCAAGGGACCCAGTACTTC. It specifies CASSLGLDPQGTQYF.

For the CDR3, the DNA is TGCAGTGTCAGCTGGTTCAGTCACCGTGAAGCTTTCTTT. This sequence encodes CSVSWFSHREAFF. The V and J genes are TRBV20-1 and TRBJ1-1; unclear D gene. The germline V and J ends were trimmed by 7 bases and 7 bases, with 19 bases remaining between them. Germline V gene lookup returns CDR1 DFQATT and CDR2 SNEGSKA (reference sequence). CDR3 length equals 13 residues.

This clonotype was detected a few times. The V call is TRBV7-2, the J call TRBJ2-5; D unresolved. Germline V gene sequence: CDR1 SGHTA, CDR2 FQGNSA. V gave up 1 base and J gave up 2 bases, with 11 bases separating them. This CDR3 is built from 15 residues. The CDR3 bases are TGTGCCAGCAGCTTAGTCAGGCACCGTCAAGAGACCCAGTACTTC. Translation gives CASSLVRHRQETQYF. Supplemented by reference TRBV7-2 and TRBJ2-5, the full variable domain reads GAGVSQSPSNKVTEKGKDVELRCDPISGHTALYWYRQSLGQGLEFLIYFQGNSAPDKSGLPSDRFSAERTGGSVSTLTIQRTQQEDSAVYLCASSLVRHRQETQYFGPGTRLLVL.

This clonotype was recorded a few times. One end of the junction does not line up with germline, which may come from a read error. The J gene is TRBJ1-4, the V gene TRBV4-2; D unclear. The length of the CDR3 is 17 residues. The germline V gene has CDR1 LGHNA and CDR2 YNFKEQ. The DNA for the CDR3 is TGTGCCAACAGCCAAGATCGAGTAAGGGCGGTCGGTGAAAAACTGTTTTTT. This translates into CANSQDRVRAVGEKLFF.

This clonotype turned up a few times. The CDR3 protein is CASSPRGWSGANVLTF. The CDR3 DNA reads TGTGCCAGCAGCCCGAGGGGCTGGTCTGGGGCCAACGTCCTGACTTTC. This sequence joins TRBV7-2 and TRBJ2-6; tentatively, D is TRBD1 or TRBD2 (5 bases each). Germline V lookup: CDR1 SGHTA, CDR2 FQGNSA. CDR3 size: 16 residues. Trimming took 5 bases from V and 1 from J, leaving 12 bases between them.